These 12 T cell receptor beta chains were all obtained from the same sample, sequenced in a study of T cells in Graves' hyperthyroidism and ophthalmopathy. Using RNA transcripts as the source, TCR beta CDR3 regions were amplified. A set of HTBI primers served as the primers for a first-round RT-PCR of the TCR CDR3. TCRdb re-called the multiplex PCR reads through MiXCR, storing one row per CDR3 protein. Seen here are around 55,000 distinct CDR3 sequences, 48% observed once, and the top ten hold approximately 9%. The specimen was blood. These receptors came from a woman in her fifties or sixties with Graves' ophthalmopathy.

The table lists this clonotype with a few counts. The rearrangement links TRBV3-1 to TRBJ1-5; D gene unclear. There are 15 residues in the CDR3. The V end was cut by 2 bases, the J end by 6 bases, with 14 bases between. CDR1 LGHDT and CDR2 YNNKEL come from the germline V gene (reference sequence). As DNA, the CDR3 is TGTGCCAGCAGCCAAAACAACGGGGTTGGTCAGCCCCAGCATTTT. It is translated as CASSQNNGVGQPQHF. The full variable domain, with the rest looked up from reference TRBV3-1 and TRBJ1-5, is DTAVSQTPKYLVTQMGNDKSIKCEQNLGHDTMYWYKQDSKKFLKIMFSYNNKELIINETVPNRFSPKSPDKAHLNLHINSLELGDSAVYFCASSQNNGVGQPQHFGDGTRLSIL.

This clonotype was seen many times. This chain uses TRBV18 with TRBJ2-5, with D uncertain. Trimming took off 6 bases at V and 2 bases at J, with 7 bases between the two ends. This CDR3 comprises 12 residues. Germline CDR1 and CDR2: KGHSH and LQKENI. This CDR3 reads CASSLRQETQYF. The CDR3 nucleotides are TGTGCCAGCTCCCTACGACAAGAGACCCAGTACTTC.

About this clonotype itself: The CDR3 end shows no conserved phenylalanine or tryptophan, and so a read error is likely. Because the CDR3's place on the DNA is in doubt, the DNA is left out and the CDR3 is given as listed by TCRdb. The chain carries TRBV2 and TRBJ2-5; the table's D call TRBD2 went unverified against the DNA. Ends included, the CDR3 has 16 residues. Germline lookup yields CDR1 SNHLY and CDR2 FYNNEI. CDR3: CASSPSGEGAGYTFGS.

The chain links TRBV10-3 to TRBJ2-2; possibly TRBD2 for D (7 bases). Looked up from germline, CDR1 is ENHRY and CDR2 is SYGVKD. The ends were cut back, 3 bases at V and 5 bases at J, with 16 bases in the middle. The CDR3 runs to 16 residues. CDR3 in amino acids: CAISDSGGAETGELFF. The CDR3 DNA sequence: TGTGCCATCAGTGACTCGGGGGGCGCTGAGACCGGGGAGCTGTTTTTT.

As to this clonotype: At one end, the junction sequence differs from germline, possibly due to a read error. The chain is built from TRBV7-8 and TRBJ2-2, with 11 bases that match TRBD2. The germline CDR1 and CDR2 sequences are SGHVS and FQNEAQ. CDR3 length: 18 residues. CDR3 region: CASTNRASGGKDTGELFF. In nucleotides, the CDR3 is TGTGCCAGCACCAATCGGGCTAGCGGGGGGAAGGACACCGGGGAGCTGTTCTTC.

This chain joins TRBV20-1 and TRBJ2-1, with TRBD2 identical over 12 bases. The V gene end was trimmed by 5 bases and the J gene end by 7 bases; junction bases not matched to a gene: 6. The germline V gene has CDR1 DFQATT and CDR2 SNEGSKA (reference sequence). CDR3 size: 14 residues. The CDR3, as DNA: TGCAGTGCTCCTACCGGGACTAGCGGGAATGAGCAGTTCTTC. The encoded protein is CSAPTGTSGNEQFF.

The rearrangement joins TRBV20-1 to TRBJ2-5; 10 nucleotides line up with TRBD2. This CDR3 region has 16 residues. CDR1 is DFQATT, CDR2 SNEGSKA, per germline (reference sequence). V lost 0 bases to trimming and J lost 7 bases; unmatched junction nucleotides: 11. Written as DNA, the CDR3 is TGCAGTGCTAGAGATCTGAGGACTAGCGGTGAAGGGACCCAGTACTTC. As protein: CSARDLRTSGEGTQYF.

About this clonotype: Relative to the germline gene, one junction end is altered; a read error may explain this. V is TRBV6-5 and J is TRBJ1-5; D remains unclear. This CDR3 contains 13 residues. Germline V CDR1 and CDR2: MNHEY, SVGAGI. In DNA, the CDR3 is TGTGCCAGCAATTACGGGCTCAATCAGCCCCAGCATTTC. It is translated as CASNYGLNQPQHF.

This rearrangement joins TRBV7-2 to TRBJ1-5, with 9 bases aligning to TRBD1. CDR3 length equals 19 residues. Looked up from germline, CDR1 is SGHTA and CDR2 is FQGNSA. Losses at the gene ends were 5 bases for V and 0 bases for J; bases not matched to a gene: 14. In nucleotides, the CDR3 is TGTGCCAGCAGCCGACAGGGGACAGGGACGGATTATAGCAATCAGCCCCAGCATTTT. Its translation is CASSRQGTGTDYSNQPQHF.

This clonotype was counted many times. The chain joins TRBV7-2 to TRBJ2-1; maybe TRBD1 (6 bases). This CDR3 has 16 residues. Germline V lookup: CDR1 SGHTA, CDR2 FQGNSA. Trimming removed 7 bases at V and 2 bases at J, with 18 bases between. The CDR3 here is CASTQQTGQPYNEQFF. The CDR3 bases are TGTGCCAGCACCCAACAGACAGGCCAGCCCTACAATGAGCAGTTCTTC.

This rearrangement joins TRBV29-1 to TRBJ2-3; D might be TRBD2 (6 bases). The V end lost 4 bases, the J end lost 0 bases, and 8 bases lay between the germline ends. Per germline, CDR1 SQVTM and CDR2 ANQGSEA. The length of the CDR3 is 13 residues. The CDR3 DNA is TGCAGCGTTGTCGGGACTAGCACAGATACGCAGTATTTT. Translating it yields CSVVGTSTDTQYF.

This clonotype appeared a few times. A much larger clonotype is one base distant, so this may be a read error. V and J are TRBV5-1 and TRBJ2-5, with D hard to call. This CDR3 region has 17 residues. Trimming cost V 0 bases and J 9 bases, with 24 bases left between them. Germline assignment: CDR1 SGHRS and CDR2 YFSETQ. The CDR3 spells CASSLEIKGPISEAQYF. The CDR3 DNA reads TGCGCCAGCAGCTTGGAAATTAAGGGCCCAATAAGTGAGGCCCAGTACTTC.